What follows are 24 T cell receptor beta chains derived from one specimen sequenced in a study of shared clonotypes between healthy human individuals. Profiled with immunoSEQ multiplex PCR; TCRdb holds only in-frame clones, not every one. Of a few hundred thousand clones detected, 70% to 85% appear once; the ten largest clones hold about 12%. The specimen sequenced was PBMCs. The receptors shown here come from a woman aged 40 to 50 in good health. Some clones in this sample may be carry-over from other donors' samples.

The chain recombines TRBV2 with TRBJ2-7; D perhaps matches TRBD2 (5 bases). The CDR3 spans 14 residues. Germline-derived CDR1 and CDR2 are SNHLY and FYNNEI. V was trimmed by 6 bases and J by 3 bases, leaving 15 bases between them. In nucleotides, the CDR3 is TGTGCCAGCAGAATGGACTCAGCCTACTACGAGCAGTACTTC. Encoded protein: CASRMDSAYYEQYF.

The rearrangement uses TRBV11-2 and TRBJ2-5; TRBD2 is a possible D gene (6 bases). CDR1 and CDR2 from the germline V gene are SGHAT and FQNNGV. The CDR3 is made up of 15 amino acids. V lost 0 bases to trimming and J lost 7 bases, with 15 bases between them. CDR3 sequence: CASSLDGRERRTQYF. DNA of the CDR3: TGTGCCAGCAGCTTAGACGGGCGGGAAAGGAGGACCCAGTACTTC.

This clone was picked up a small number of times. At the DNA level, this CDR3 is encoded by other sequences in the same sample as well. CDR3 protein: CAWSAGLGNQPQHF. In DNA, the CDR3 is TGTGCCTGGAGTGCAGGGCTTGGCAATCAGCCCCAGCATTTT. This chain uses TRBV30 with TRBJ1-5; TRBD1 might be the D (5 bases). V dropped 1 base and J dropped 2 bases, with 9 bases sitting between them. The CDR3 length is 14 residues. Per the germline V gene, CDR1 is GTSNPN and CDR2 is SVGIG (reference sequence).

The rearrangement links TRBV10-1 to TRBJ2-2, with a weak D call TRBD2 (6 bases). This CDR3 is built from 13 residues. Trimming pared 11 bases from V and 7 bases from J, leaving 17 bases between. The germline V gene has CDR1 WNHNN and CDR2 SYGVQD (reference sequence). The CDR3 DNA is TGCGCCTCTGGGACTGCCGCCTTCGGGGAGCTGTTTTTT. It codes for CASGTAAFGELFF.

This chain links TRBV5-1 with TRBJ2-6; D might be TRBD1 (5 bases). V was trimmed by 4 bases and J by 0 bases, leaving 11 bases between them. Germline V lookup: CDR1 SGHRS, CDR2 YFSETQ. The CDR3 loop spans 16 amino acids. The CDR3 sequence: CASSGSRASGANVLTF. The CDR3 DNA reads TGCGCCAGCAGCGGTTCCAGGGCCTCTGGGGCCAACGTCCTGACTTTC. The full variable domain, its missing parts supplied by reference TRBV5-1 and TRBJ2-6, is KAGVTQTPRYLIKTRGQQVTLSCSPISGHRSVSWYQQTPGQGLQFLFEYFSETQRNKGNFPGRFSGRQFSNSRSEMNVSTLELGDSALYLCASSGSRASGANVLTFGAGSRLTVL.

The rearrangement links TRBV20-1 to TRBJ1-1, with D possibly TRBD1 on 5 matching bases. The CDR3 spans 11 residues. Per the germline V gene, CDR1 is DFQATT and CDR2 is SNEGSKA (reference sequence). The CDR3 spells CSPIQDFRAFF. Written as DNA, the CDR3 is TGCAGCCCTATACAGGATTTCCGAGCTTTCTTT.

V usage is TRBV5-1 and J usage is TRBJ2-7; 12 nucleotides line up with TRBD1. CDR3 length: 14 amino acids. J lost 5 bases, V lost 4 bases, and 4 bases had no gene match. Germline-derived CDR1 and CDR2 are SGHRS and YFSETQ. The CDR3 bases are TGCGCCAGCAGCAAAGGGACAGGGGGCCACGAGCAGTACTTC. Protein: CASSKGTGGHEQYF.

The chain combines TRBV30 with TRBJ1-4, with 7 bases lining up with TRBD1. J gave up 10 bases and V 5 bases, and 4 bases lay outside the gene matches. Germline V gives CDR1 GTSNPN, CDR2 SVGIG (reference sequence). The CDR3 totals 11 residues. The CDR3 DNA follows: TGTGCCTGGGACAGGGACGCAAAACTGTTTTTT. It codes for CAWDRDAKLFF.

This rearrangement joins TRBV7-9 to TRBJ2-7; the match to TRBD2 covers 11 bases. Trimming cost V 6 bases and J 3 bases; bases outside gene matches: 7. The germline V gene has CDR1 SEHNR and CDR2 FQNEAQ (reference sequence). The CDR3 runs to 15 residues. The CDR3 DNA sequence: TGTGCCAGCAGGCCTACTAGCGGGAGTCTCTACGAGCAGTACTTC. Protein: CASRPTSGSLYEQYF. The full variable domain, in which reference TRBV7-9 and TRBJ2-7 provide the parts outside the CDR3, is DTGVSQNPRHKITKRGQNVTFRCDPISEHNRLYWYRQTLGQGPEFLTYFQNEAQLEKSRLLSDRFSAERPKGSFSTLEIQRTEQGDSAMYLCASRPTSGSLYEQYFGPGTRLTVT.

The J gene is TRBJ2-1, the V gene TRBV5-4; D not resolved. The germline CDR1 and CDR2 sequences are SGHNT and YYREEE (reference sequence). The V and J ends lost 2 bases and 5 bases respectively, with 8 bases between them. The CDR3 loop spans 13 amino acids. In nucleotides, the CDR3 is TGTGCCAGCAGCTTAGGCCTAGACAATGAGCAGTTCTTC. It codes for CASSLGLDNEQFF.

This sequence joins TRBV5-1 and TRBJ2-3; 7 bases map to TRBD2. From germline, CDR1 is SGHRS and CDR2 YFSETQ. The trim removed 3 bases at V and 1 base at J, leaving 8 bases unmatched. This CDR3 is built from 16 residues. The CDR3 region has the DNA TGCGCCAGCAGCTCCCGCGGGAGACGTGGCACAGATACGCAGTATTTT. This encodes CASSSRGRRGTDTQYF.

The V and J genes are TRBV15 and TRBJ2-1; D not certain. Germline V CDR1 and CDR2: LNHNV, YYDKDF (reference sequence). This CDR3 spans 15 amino acids. V was shortened by 0 bases and J by 1 base, with 7 bases between the two germline ends. The CDR3 reads CATSRDLVSYNEQFF. The DNA of the CDR3 is TGTGCCACCAGCAGAGATTTGGTGTCCTACAATGAGCAGTTCTTC.

This clone was detected a few times. V usage is TRBV16 and J usage is TRBJ1-5; D might be TRBD1 (6 bases). V lost 3 bases and J 3 bases, leaving 18 bases between the germline ends. The CDR3 is 17 residues long. CDR1 is KGHSY and CDR2 is FQNENV in the germline V gene. CDR3: CASSQLKGGGLNQPQHF. The DNA for the CDR3 is TGTGCCAGCAGCCAGTTGAAGGGGGGGGGACTCAATCAGCCCCAGCATTTT.

This rearrangement joins TRBV28 to TRBJ2-7; D gene uncertain. CDR3 length equals 14 residues. Trimming stripped 6 bases from V and 1 base from J, with 13 bases between. CDR1 is MDHEN, CDR2 SYDVKM, per germline. The CDR3 coding sequence is TGTGCCAGCAGCACCAGGACGGTTTCCTACGAGCAGTACTTC. This codes for CASSTRTVSYEQYF. The variable domain in full, with the rest retrieved from reference TRBV28 and TRBJ2-7, is DVKVTQSSRYLVKRTGEKVFLECVQDMDHENMFWYRQDPGLGLRLIYFSYDVKMKEKGDIPEGYSVSREKKERFSLILESASTNQTSMYLCASSTRTVSYEQYFGPGTRLTVT.

In its sample, this clone was seen once. The J gene is TRBJ1-5, the V gene TRBV7-2, with D uncertain. Trimming stripped 5 bases from V and 0 bases from J, with 11 bases between. The CDR3 length is 15 residues. Germline assignment: CDR1 SGHTA and CDR2 FQGNSA. CDR3 sequence reads: CASSTDPYSNQPQHF. The CDR3 DNA reads TGTGCCAGCAGCACCGACCCTTATAGCAATCAGCCCCAGCATTTT.

The chain links TRBV25-1 to TRBJ2-5; 11 bases agree with TRBD1. The germline gives CDR1 MGHDK, CDR2 SYGVNS. This CDR3 is 17 amino acids long. Trimming removed 5 bases from V and 1 base from J; junction bases left unmatched: 9. The CDR3 sequence: CASSPWTGGDSQETQYF. The CDR3 DNA follows: TGTGCCAGCAGTCCATGGACAGGGGGCGATTCCCAAGAGACCCAGTACTTC. The variable domain in full, completed from reference TRBV25-1 and TRBJ2-5, reads EADIYQTPRYLVIGTGKKITLECSQTMGHDKMYWYQQDPGMELHLIHYSYGVNSTEKGDLSSESTVSRIRTEHFPLTLESARPSHTSQYLCASSPWTGGDSQETQYFGPGTRLLVL.

V is TRBV5-1 and J is TRBJ2-2, with 9 nucleotides matching TRBD1. CDR3 length: 15 amino acids. V was clipped by 1 base and J by 5 bases; unmatched bases: 3. Germline CDR1 reads SGHRS; CDR2 reads YFSETQ. CDR3 sequence reads: CASSLTGGWTGELFF. In DNA form, the CDR3 reads TGCGCCAGCAGCTTGACAGGGGGCTGGACCGGGGAGCTGTTTTTT.

V gene TRBV15 combines with J gene TRBJ2-7; 14 bases fit TRBD2. The germline gives CDR1 LNHNV, CDR2 YYDKDF (reference sequence). V dropped 5 bases and J dropped 6; count of bases not matched to a gene: 9. The CDR3 is 16 amino acids. The chain's CDR3 is CATSEGLAGVFGEQYF. In DNA, the CDR3 is TGTGCCACCAGCGAGGGACTAGCGGGAGTGTTCGGCGAGCAGTACTTC.

The genes are TRBV5-1 and TRBJ2-7; the D is unclear. The CDR3 sequence is 18 residues long. Germline loops: CDR1 SGHRS, CDR2 YFSETQ. Trimming removed 0 bases at V and 6 bases at J, with 25 bases between. As DNA, the CDR3 is TGCGCCAGCAGCTTGGTTTGGTTGTCGGGCCAAGGGCCCCCCGAGCAGTACTTC. Protein product: CASSLVWLSGQGPPEQYF.

This clone was seen repeatedly, ten times or more. This chain joins TRBV6-6 and TRBJ2-4; 8 bases match TRBD2. The CDR3 extends over 13 amino acids. Germline V lookup: CDR1 MNHNY, CDR2 SVGAGI (reference sequence). After removal of 6 bases from V and 5 bases from J, the junction contained 3 bases not matched to a gene. Here the CDR3 reads CASSRGGENIQYF. The CDR3 DNA is TGTGCCAGCAGCCGGGGGGGGGAAAACATTCAGTACTTC.

In the case of this clone: A much larger clone lies one base from this, so it may be a read error. The chain employs TRBV10-3 and TRBJ1-1; 8 nucleotides match TRBD1. Germline-derived CDR1 and CDR2 are ENHRY and SYGVKD. This CDR3 has 13 residues. CDR3 sequence (DNA): TGTGTCATCAGACAGGGGTTGGAAACTGAAGCTTTCTTT. Its translation is CVIRQGLETEAFF.

This clone was counted once. The V gene is TRBV5-1, the J gene TRBJ2-1, with 7 bases identical to TRBD2. CDR1 is SGHRS and CDR2 is YFSETQ in the germline V gene. This CDR3 is 15 amino acids long. The junction had 2 bases not matched to a gene; V was cut back by 0 bases and J by 2 bases. CDR3: CASSLASGAYNEQFF. CDR3 in DNA: TGCGCCAGCAGCTTGGCTAGCGGAGCCTACAATGAGCAGTTCTTC.

V gene TRBV6-5 combines with J gene TRBJ2-7; D unresolved. The V and J ends lost 2 bases and 7 bases respectively, with 12 bases between them. CDR3 length: 13 residues. Germline lookup yields CDR1 MNHEY and CDR2 SVGAGI. CDR3 sequence: CASSYNELGEQYF. The CDR3 DNA reads as TGTGCCAGCAGTTACAACGAGCTAGGAGAGCAGTACTTC.

The V and J genes are TRBV15 and TRBJ2-5; D ambiguous. This CDR3 is 15 amino acids long. Germline V CDR1 and CDR2: LNHNV, YYDKDF (reference sequence). V gave up 0 bases and J gave up 5 bases, with 13 bases separating them. The CDR3 coding sequence is TGTGCCACCAGCAGAGATCTTGCCTCGCGGGAGACCCAGTACTTC. Protein product: CATSRDLASRETQYF.